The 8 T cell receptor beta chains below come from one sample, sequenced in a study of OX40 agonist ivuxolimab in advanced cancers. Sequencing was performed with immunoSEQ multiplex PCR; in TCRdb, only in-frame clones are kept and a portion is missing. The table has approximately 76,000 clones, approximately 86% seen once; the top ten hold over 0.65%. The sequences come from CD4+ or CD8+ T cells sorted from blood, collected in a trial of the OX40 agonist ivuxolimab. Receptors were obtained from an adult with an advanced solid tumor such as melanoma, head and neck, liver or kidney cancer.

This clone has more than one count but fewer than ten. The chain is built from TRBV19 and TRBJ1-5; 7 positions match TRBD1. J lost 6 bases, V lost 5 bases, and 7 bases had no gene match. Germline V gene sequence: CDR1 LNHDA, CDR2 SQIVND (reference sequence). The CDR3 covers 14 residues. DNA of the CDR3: TGTGCCAGTAGTTTGACAGGGTCGGGTCAGCCCCAGCATTTT. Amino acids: CASSLTGSGQPQHF.

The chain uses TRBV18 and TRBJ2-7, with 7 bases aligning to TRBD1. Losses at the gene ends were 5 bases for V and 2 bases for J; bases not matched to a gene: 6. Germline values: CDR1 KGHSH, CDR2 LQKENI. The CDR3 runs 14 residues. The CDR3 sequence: CASSADRAAYEQYF. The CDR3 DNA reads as TGTGCCAGCTCAGCCGACAGGGCCGCCTACGAGCAGTACTTC.

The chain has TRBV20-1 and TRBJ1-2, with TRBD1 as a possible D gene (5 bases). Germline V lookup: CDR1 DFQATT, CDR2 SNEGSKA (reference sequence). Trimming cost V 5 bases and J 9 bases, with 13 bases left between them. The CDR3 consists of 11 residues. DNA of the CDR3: TGCAGTGCTTACGGGGGGGAGAGCTACACCTTC. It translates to CSAYGGESYTF.

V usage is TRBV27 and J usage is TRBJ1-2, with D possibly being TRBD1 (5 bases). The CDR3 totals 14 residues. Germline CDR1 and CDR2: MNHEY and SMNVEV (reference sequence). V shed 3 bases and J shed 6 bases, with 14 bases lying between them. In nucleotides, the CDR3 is TGTGCCAGCAGTTTTCGGGGACCCACCAATGGCTACACCTTC. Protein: CASSFRGPTNGYTF.

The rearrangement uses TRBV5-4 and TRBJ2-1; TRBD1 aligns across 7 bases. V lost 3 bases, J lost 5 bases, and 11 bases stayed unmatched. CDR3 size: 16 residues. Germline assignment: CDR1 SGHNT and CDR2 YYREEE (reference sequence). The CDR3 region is CASSSRQGTGNNEQFF. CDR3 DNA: TGTGCCAGCAGCTCCCGACAGGGAACAGGGAACAATGAGCAGTTCTTC.

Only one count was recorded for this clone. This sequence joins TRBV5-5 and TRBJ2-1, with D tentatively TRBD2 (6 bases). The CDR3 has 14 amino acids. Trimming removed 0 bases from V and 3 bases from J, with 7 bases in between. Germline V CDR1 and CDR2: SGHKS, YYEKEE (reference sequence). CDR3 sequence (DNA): TGTGCCAGCAGCTTGGGCGGGGACTACAATGAGCAGTTCTTC. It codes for CASSLGGDYNEQFF.

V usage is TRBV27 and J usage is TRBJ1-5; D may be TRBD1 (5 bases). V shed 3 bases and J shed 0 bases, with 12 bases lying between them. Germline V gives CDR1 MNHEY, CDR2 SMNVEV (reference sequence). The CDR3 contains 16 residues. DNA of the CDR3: TGTGCCAGCAGTTTGACTACAGGTGGTAGCAATCAGCCCCAGCATTTT. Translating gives CASSLTTGGSNQPQHF.

This CDR3 reads CASSPRTFSTDTQYF. The CDR3 coding sequence is TGTGCCAGCAGCCCACGGACTTTTAGCACAGATACGCAGTATTTT. V and J are TRBV6-5 and TRBJ2-3; a weak D match, TRBD2 (5 bases). The germline gives CDR1 MNHEY, CDR2 SVGAGI. The CDR3 runs 15 residues. Trimming stripped 6 bases from V and 0 bases from J, with 13 bases between.